A single sample is the source of the 3 T cell receptor beta chains below, sequenced in a study of T cell clones after liver transplantation (dated by TCRdb to about 2019). The library was obtained by the immunoSEQ multiplex PCR assay. Imported from immuneACCESS, the table was reduced by TCRdb to in-frame sequences with V and J called. These copies leave out some clones; in studies compared against another copy, an unresolved V gene accounts for under half, and the cause of the remainder is not known. Here the sample has about 11,000 clones; about 76% occur a single time. The ten top clones hold roughly a quarter of the sample. The sequences come from CD4+ T cells from blood, collected around 33 months after liver transplant. These TCRs come from a human patient who received a liver transplant. After transplantation, some T cells may belong to the graft donor instead of the recipient.

V and J are TRBV4-2 and TRBJ2-3; 12 bases fit TRBD2. There are 17 residues in the CDR3. The V gene end was trimmed by 2 bases and the J gene end by 4 bases; junction bases not matched to a gene: 7. CDR1 and CDR2 from the germline V gene are LGHNA and YNFKEQ. CDR3 residues: CASSQRLAGDLADTQYF. As DNA, the CDR3 is TGTGCCAGCAGCCAAAGACTAGCGGGGGATCTCGCAGATACGCAGTATTTT.

This chain links TRBV27 with TRBJ2-7; D uncertain. Germline loops: CDR1 MNHEY, CDR2 SMNVEV (reference sequence). Trimming pared 6 bases from V and 2 bases from J, leaving 5 bases between. This CDR3 contains 11 residues. CDR3 sequence: CASRFTYEQYV. The CDR3 DNA sequence: TGTGCCAGCAGGTTTACCTACGAGCAGTACGTC.

This clone rates as medium-sized. V is TRBV6-5 and J is TRBJ1-2; D is unclear. Germline CDR1 reads MNHEY; CDR2 reads SVGAGI. Between the trimmed V and J ends, which lost 5 bases and 8 bases, there was a span of 18 bases. This CDR3 is 14 amino acids long. The CDR3 DNA reads TGTGCCAGCAGTCACCAAGGAGGGAAGGACGGCTACACCTTC. It yields the protein CASSHQGGKDGYTF.